One TCR beta chain is described in this entry. The sample belongs to a study of human T cells and chemical hapten exposure. Across the whole study: Alopecia areata, totalis or universalis was found in mostly female patients.

TCRdb re-called the RACE reads with MiXCR, one entry per CDR3 protein. The sample contains 90,000 or so distinct CDR3 sequences, more than 9% of which appear only once. Time point here: patch test 1, 2 weeks after DPC sensitization. As to treatment: therapeutic diphenylcyclopropenone sensitization with weekly scalp DPC. Trimming cost V 2 bases and J 2 bases, with 19 bases left between them. CDR1 and CDR2 (germline): GTSNPN, SVGIG (reference sequence). There are 17 residues in the CDR3. This specimen was whole blood, taken in connection with sensitization to the hapten diphenylcyclopropenone (DPC). The chain links TRBV30 to TRBJ1-5, with D perhaps TRBD1 (5 bases). This TCR was sampled from a man aged 40-55 years with alopecia areata. Some clones in this sample may be carry-over from other donors' samples. CDR3: CAWSRAGKDPGNQPQHF. CDR3 DNA sequence: TGTGCCTGGAGTAGGGCAGGGAAGGACCCCGGCAATCAGCCCCAGCATTTT.